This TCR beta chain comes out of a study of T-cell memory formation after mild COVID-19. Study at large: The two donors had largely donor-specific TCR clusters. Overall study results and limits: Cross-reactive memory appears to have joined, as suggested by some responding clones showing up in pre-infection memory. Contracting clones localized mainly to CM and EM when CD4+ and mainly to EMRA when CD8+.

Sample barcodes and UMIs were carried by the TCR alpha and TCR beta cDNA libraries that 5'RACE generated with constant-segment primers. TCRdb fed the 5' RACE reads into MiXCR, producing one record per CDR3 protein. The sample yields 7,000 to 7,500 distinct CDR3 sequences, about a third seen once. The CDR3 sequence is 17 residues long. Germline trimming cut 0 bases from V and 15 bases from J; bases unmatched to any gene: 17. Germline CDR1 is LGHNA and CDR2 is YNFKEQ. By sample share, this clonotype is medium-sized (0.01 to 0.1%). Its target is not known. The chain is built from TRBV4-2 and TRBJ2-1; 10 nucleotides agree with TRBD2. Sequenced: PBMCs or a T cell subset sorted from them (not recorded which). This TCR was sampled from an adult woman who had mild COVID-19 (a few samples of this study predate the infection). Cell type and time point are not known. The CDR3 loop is CASSQDSSAGGPRSWFF. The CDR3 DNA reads TGTGCCAGCAGCCAAGATAGTTCAGCGGGAGGGCCGAGGTCTTGGTTCTTC.